This T cell receptor beta chain was observed in a study of blood T cell repertoires in COVID-19 (dated by TCRdb to 2018 to 2021). For context, the study as a whole: The collaborator samples originated in the United States, Italy and Spain and spanned the acute and convalescent phases of COVID-19. Samples were obtained from the ongoing ImmuneRACE study (first 160 participants) and from 1,200 or so subjects provided by 6 global collaborators. The material from the prospective study consisted of cDNA or gDNA derived from T cells, B-cell-depleted T cells, or PBMCs. A de-identified subject ID, COVID-19 status, age in years and sex were almost always included in the sample metadata. Subjects who had been exposed to COVID-19, were actively infected with it, or had recovered from it provided the deeply sampled blood TCRbeta repertoires that made up the dataset. Where available, HLA class I and class II types were obtained from metadata supplied by the sample provider rather than from assay-based typing. A freely available public database, intended as a resource for researchers studying the immune response to SARS-CoV-2, is where the repertoires were released. Overall study results and their limits: The quantity of clinical and demographic metadata differed by source and by participant and was supplied without curation.

TCRbeta CDR3 regions were amplified from genomic DNA by means of the immunoSEQ Assay, a bias-controlled multiplex PCR. The authors processed their data as follows. The number of nucleated cells in each sample was estimated by amplification of reference gene primers within the assay. To quantify the absolute abundance of each unique TCRbeta CDR3 rearrangement, sequence reads were collapsed and filtered. For each sample, productive Simpson clonality was calculated as the square root of Simpson's diversity index across productive rearrangements. TCRdb obtained this table from immuneACCESS and retained in-frame rearrangements with V and J assigned. These tables miss some clones; where compared with another copy, unresolved V genes account for less than half of the shortfall, and the remainder is unexplained. Clone size and the V and J calls come from that table; the DNA yielded D and trimming. A total of around 180,000 clones appear in this sample, roughly four fifths of them only once. The ten largest clones take up 12% of the sample.

This clone was observed once. No cognate antigen has been identified for it. Within one base of it there is no much larger clone, and no base qualities were kept. One collaborating source in Seattle enrolled patients while the patients were actively infected and followed the patients over time throughout the course of disease. Collaborating institutions collected whole blood in K2EDTA tubes following their own protocols. Collaborator samples were shipped for TCRbeta analysis as frozen whole blood, isolated PBMCs, or DNA extracted from either sample type. The germline V gene encodes CDR1 SGHVS and CDR2 FNYEAQ. The CDR3 starts with the cysteine, ends with the phenylalanine, and has 14 residues. Only the CDR3 region is kept as DNA, spanning 42 bases read in frame from base 1. Trimming at the junction amounts to 3 bases on V and 2 bases on J, and the germline ends lie 10 bases apart.

The TCR originated in a woman older than 75 with COVID-19, enrolled during active disease. Sequencing input: peripheral blood. This chain joins TRBV7-6 to TRBJ2-5; TRBD1 is a weak D gene call, 5 bases matching. The DNA sequence is TGTGCCAGCAGCTTGGGCAGGGTACAAGAGACCCAGTACTTC. It is translated as CASSLGRVQETQYF.